This entry is about one T cell receptor beta chain. The sample originates from a study of blood T cell repertoires in COVID-19. In the study overall: The United States, Italy and Spain supplied acute and convalescent COVID-19 samples. PBMCs, B-cell-depleted T cells, or T cells provided the cDNA or gDNA that made up the material.

Study processing details: Estimated nucleated cell counts came from reference gene primer amplification. Clones were read by immunoSEQ multiplex PCR, and TCRdb kept only the in-frame ones, dropping some. V and J calls and clone size are those listed in that table; D and trimming were worked out from the DNA. This table holds over 200,000 clones, about 83% found once. This CDR3 comprises 14 residues. The V gene's germline CDR1 is SGHAT and CDR2 FQNNGV. Trimming removed 4 bases at V and 1 base at J, with 11 bases between. The sequenced material came from peripheral blood. This sequence was found in a man aged 55 to 69 who had recovered from COVID-19. This sequence joins TRBV11-2 and TRBJ2-7; D remains ambiguous. The CDR3 protein is CASSSPRKSYEQYF. CDR3 nucleotide sequence: TGTGCCAGCAGCTCCCCCAGGAAATCCTACGAGCAGTACTTC.